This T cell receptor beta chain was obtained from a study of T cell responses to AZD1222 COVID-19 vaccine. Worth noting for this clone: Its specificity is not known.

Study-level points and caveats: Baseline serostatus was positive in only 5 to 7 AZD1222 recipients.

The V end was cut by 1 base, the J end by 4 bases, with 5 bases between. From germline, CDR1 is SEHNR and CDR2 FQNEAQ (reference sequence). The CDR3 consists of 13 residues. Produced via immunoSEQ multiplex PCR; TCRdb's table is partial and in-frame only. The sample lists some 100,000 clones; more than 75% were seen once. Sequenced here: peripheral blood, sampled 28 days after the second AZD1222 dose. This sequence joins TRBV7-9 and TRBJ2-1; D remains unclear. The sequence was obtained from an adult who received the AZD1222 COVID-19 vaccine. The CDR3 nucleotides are TGTGCCAGCAGCTTAGTGCAATACAATGAGCAGTTCTTC. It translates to CASSLVQYNEQFF.